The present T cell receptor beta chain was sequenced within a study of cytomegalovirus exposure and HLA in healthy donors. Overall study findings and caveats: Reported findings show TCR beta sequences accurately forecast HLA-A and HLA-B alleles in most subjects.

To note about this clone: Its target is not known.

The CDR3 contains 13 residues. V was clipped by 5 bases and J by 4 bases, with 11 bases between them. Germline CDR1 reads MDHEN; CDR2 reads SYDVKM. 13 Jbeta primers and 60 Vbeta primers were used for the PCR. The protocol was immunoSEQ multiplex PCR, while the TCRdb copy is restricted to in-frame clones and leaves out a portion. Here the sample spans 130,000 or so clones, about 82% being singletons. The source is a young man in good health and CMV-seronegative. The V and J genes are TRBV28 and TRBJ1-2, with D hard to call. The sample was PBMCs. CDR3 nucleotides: TGTGCCAGCAGTCCGACAATCGTCTATGGCTACACCTTC. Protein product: CASSPTIVYGYTF.